This T cell receptor (beta chain) was sequenced during a study of blood T cell repertoires in COVID-19. Sequenced by immunoSEQ multiplex PCR; TCRdb stores in-frame clones only, minus some. The sample lists 250,000 to 350,000 clones; more than 85% were seen once. Trimming took 4 bases from V and 5 from J; bases not matched to a gene: 4. Germline lookup yields CDR1 WNHNN and CDR2 SYGVQD (reference sequence). The CDR3 runs 15 residues. The sequence came from a man aged 25-45 years with acute or convalescent COVID-19. The chain recombines TRBV10-1 with TRBJ2-2; 10 bases match TRBD1. The sequenced sample was peripheral blood. Here the CDR3 reads CASSADRGKTGELFF. CDR3 DNA: TGCGCCAGCAGTGCGGACAGGGGGAAAACCGGGGAGCTGTTTTTT.